The rows below give T cell receptor beta chains drawn from one sample of a study of early T cells in non-severe SARS-CoV-2 infection. TCRdb re-called the 5' RACE reads with MiXCR, one entry per CDR3 protein. The sample yields about 100,000 distinct CDR3 sequences, 11% seen once. The sample taken for sequencing was whole blood. The receptors derive from an adult who was a healthcare worker with PCR-confirmed SARS-CoV-2 infection or an uninfected control (not recorded which). The CDR3 runs from the conserved cysteine through the conserved F or W. D genes are given only for firm matches. The size entry is marked missing in some rows and otherwise reads once, few, many or a size class.

J gene	clone size	V gene	CDR3 length	D gene	CDR3 DNA	CDR3 protein
TRBJ1-3	NA	TRBV29-1	15	NA	TGCAGCGTTGAAGATGGGGCCCACTCTGGAAACACCATATATTTT	CSVEDGAHSGNTIYF
TRBJ1-6	many	TRBV28	15	NA	TGTGCCAGCAGTTCCCAAGACTCCTATAATTCACCCCTCCACTTT	CASSSQDSYNSPLHF
TRBJ2-3	many	TRBV6-1	15	TRBD2	TGTGCCAGTTCCTTCACTAGCGGGAGAACAGATACGCAGTATTTT	CASSFTSGRTDTQYF
TRBJ2-3	NA	TRBV5-1	16	NA	TGCGCCAGCAGCTTATTACAGGGAACCAGCACAGATACGCAGTATTTT	CASSLLQGTSTDTQYF
TRBJ1-3	many	TRBV6-5	13	NA	TGTGCCAGCACGGGCCGCTCTGGAAACACCATATATTTT	CASTGRSGNTIYF
TRBJ2-5	NA	TRBV12-3/TRBV12-4	15	NA	TGTGCCAGCACCCCAATTGGGCTAGAATTGAAGACCCAGTACTTC	CASTPIGLELKTQYF
TRBJ2-1	many	TRBV7-6	14	NA	TGTGCCAGCAGCTTAGAGGCAGGCGGGATTGAGCAGTTCTTC	CASSLEAGGIEQFF
TRBJ2-7	NA	TRBV15	16	TRBD2	TGTGCCACCAGCAGATTCGGAGGACTAGCGGACTACGAGCAGTACTTC	CATSRFGGLADYEQYF
TRBJ1-2	many	TRBV6-1	11	NA	TGTGCCAGCAGTTCAACTATTGGCTACACCTTC	CASSSTIGYTF
TRBJ2-1	NA	TRBV5-1	13	NA	TGCGCCAGCAGCGTGGGAACGGGGAATGAGCAGTTCTTC	CASSVGTGNEQFF
TRBJ2-4	few	TRBV5-1	13	NA	TGCGCCAGCAGCTTGAGCATTGGGGACATTCAGTACTTC	CASSLSIGDIQYF
TRBJ2-1	few	TRBV7-9	13	TRBD1	TGTGCCAGCAGCCAGACAGGGAACAATGAGCAGTTCTTC	CASSQTGNNEQFF
TRBJ2-1	many	TRBV28	14	NA	TGTGCCAGCAGTTCCCATTCCCTTAACAATGAGCAGTTCTTC	CASSSHSLNNEQFF
TRBJ1-1	many	TRBV29-1	14	NA	TGCAGCGTTGGAGGGGCGGGGGTGAACACTGAAGCTTTCTTT	CSVGGAGVNTEAFF
TRBJ2-1	many	TRBV15	13	TRBD2	TGTGCCACCAGCAGAGATGAGACGGGAGGGCAGTTCTTC	CATSRDETGGQFF
TRBJ1-3	few	TRBV19	13	NA	TGTGCCAGTTGTTCGGTGGCTGGAAACACCATATATTTT	CASCSVAGNTIYF
TRBJ2-2	NA	TRBV6-5	15	NA	TGTGCCAGCAACCTCGCAGGGGCGAACACCGGGGAGCTGTTTTTT	CASNLAGANTGELFF
TRBJ2-7	many	TRBV6-6	16	TRBD1	TGTGCCAGCGTCCCTGCTTCGACAGGGGGAATCTACGAGCAGTACTTC	CASVPASTGGIYEQYF
TRBJ2-7	many	TRBV28	15	TRBD1	TGTGCCAGCAGTTTGGCGGGACAGGGCGGGCGCGAGCAGTACTTC	CASSLAGQGGREQYF
TRBJ2-1	few	TRBV30	12	NA	TGTGCCTGGAGTGCCCTCTACAATGAGCAGTTCTTC	CAWSALYNEQFF
TRBJ1-5	few	TRBV10-3	14	NA	TGTGCCATCAGTGAGTCGTTTAGGGATCAGCCCCAGCATTTT	CAISESFRDQPQHF
TRBJ2-5	few	TRBV25-1	16	TRBD1	TGTGCCAGCAGTGACTATCAGGGGGCGAAGGAAGAGACCCAGTACTTC	CASSDYQGAKEETQYF
TRBJ2-5	many	TRBV11-2	14	NA	TGTGCCAGCAGCTTAAACCCCTCCGCGGAGACCCAGTACTTC	CASSLNPSAETQYF
TRBJ2-3	many	TRBV29-1	13	NA	TGCAGCGTTGTACCCCCTGGCACAGATACGCAGTATTTT	CSVVPPGTDTQYF
TRBJ2-3	NA	TRBV13	18	TRBD2	TGTGCCAGCAGCTTACCCCCGGGCATAGCGGGAGGGCCAGATACGCAGTATTTT	CASSLPPGIAGGPDTQYF
TRBJ2-7	many	TRBV28	14	TRBD2	TGTGCCAGCAGTCCTGGGACTAGCGTTTACGAGCAGTACTTC	CASSPGTSVYEQYF
TRBJ2-5	many	TRBV2	14	NA	TGTGCCAGCAGGGGCCCGCGAGCGGGAGAGACCCAGTACTTC	CASRGPRAGETQYF
TRBJ2-3	few	TRBV4-3	14	NA	TGCGCCAGCAGCCTCCGGGTACGCACAGATACGCAGTATTTT	CASSLRVRTDTQYF
TRBJ2-2	NA	TRBV28	12	NA	TGTGCCAGCAGTCCGGGCCGCGGGGAGCTGTTTTTT	CASSPGRGELFF
TRBJ2-1	many	TRBV6-5	12	NA	TGTGCCAGCAGTTCGCTAGTAGGTGAGCAGTTCTTC	CASSSLVGEQFF
TRBJ2-7	many	TRBV10-3	15	NA	TGTGCCATCAGGGGGCTTGGGGAAGGCGCCTACGAGCAGTACTTC	CAIRGLGEGAYEQYF
TRBJ1-1	many	TRBV7-3	13	NA	TGTGCCAGCAGCTCCCCAGGGGAGGCTGAAGCTTTCTTT	CASSSPGEAEAFF
TRBJ2-7	NA	TRBV11-2	14	TRBD2	TGTACCAGCAGGACTAGCGGTCTCTCCTACGAGCAGTACTTC	CTSRTSGLSYEQYF
TRBJ2-2	many	TRBV19	14	NA	TGTGCCGCCAAGCCCGGGACTGATACCGGGGAGCTGTTTTTT	CAAKPGTDTGELFF
TRBJ2-3	many	TRBV6-2/TRBV6-3	16	TRBD2	TGTGCCAGCAGGCTGACTAGCGACATCTTCACAGATACGCAGTATTTT	CASRLTSDIFTDTQYF
TRBJ2-5	many	TRBV7-2	14	NA	TGTGCCAGCAGCAAGAGCGGAGGGAAGGAGACCCAGTACTTC	CASSKSGGKETQYF
TRBJ2-1	NA	TRBV4-1	12	NA	TGCGCCAGCAGCCAAGATAAGAGGGAACAGTTCTTC	CASSQDKREQFF
TRBJ1-5	many	TRBV28	14	NA	TGTGCCAGCAGTTTAACCGGGGGAGCTCAGCCCCAGCATTTT	CASSLTGGAQPQHF
TRBJ1-1	many	TRBV11-2	14	NA	TGTGCCAGCAGCTTAGTACGAGCGCACACTGAAGCTTTCTTT	CASSLVRAHTEAFF
TRBJ1-2	NA	TRBV6-5	12	NA	TGTGCCAGCAGGGACGTGATCTATGGCTACACCTTC	CASRDVIYGYTF
TRBJ1-3	NA	TRBV6-5	16	NA	TGTGCCAGCAGTTACTCCCCACAATCCACTGGAAACACCATATATTTT	CASSYSPQSTGNTIYF
TRBJ2-1	many	TRBV10-2	11	NA	TGCGCCAGCAGTGAGGTGAATGAGCAGTTCTTC	CASSEVNEQFF
TRBJ2-7	NA	TRBV11-2	19	TRBD2	TGTGCCAGCAGCTTAGAAGGTGTGTTTAGTCCTAGCGGGAAATACGAGCAGTACTTC	CASSLEGVFSPSGKYEQYF
TRBJ2-1	few	TRBV20-1	15	TRBD1	TGCAGTGCCCTAAAGGGACAGGGGATTTACAATGAGCAGTTCTTC	CSALKGQGIYNEQFF
TRBJ1-2	many	TRBV29-1	13	NA	TGCAGCGTTGACGGGGAACCCCCCTATGGCTACACCTTC	CSVDGEPPYGYTF
TRBJ2-1	once	TRBV5-1	11	TRBD2	TGCGCCAGCAGCCGGGAGGGCCTGGAGTTCTTC	CASSREGLEFF
TRBJ1-2	many	TRBV28	14	TRBD1	TGTGCCAGCAGTTATGAGGGGGCGAGGGATGGCTACACCTTC	CASSYEGARDGYTF
TRBJ2-5	many	TRBV29-1	15	TRBD2	TGCAGCGTTGCGGGCCCTAGCGGGAGTCAAGAGACCCAGTACTTC	CSVAGPSGSQETQYF
TRBJ2-1	NA	TRBV5-1	15	TRBD2	TGCGCCAGCAGCTTACTAGCGGGAGACTACAATGAGCAGTTCTTC	CASSLLAGDYNEQFF
TRBJ2-7	few	TRBV7-8	15	TRBD2	TGTGCCAGCAGCTCCCTTGGCGGGAGAAGCTACGAGCAGTACTTC	CASSSLGGRSYEQYF
TRBJ2-5	few	TRBV5-5	13	NA	TGTGCCAGCAGCAGTGGAATACAAGAGACCCAGTACTTC	CASSSGIQETQYF
TRBJ2-7	few	TRBV11-2	15	TRBD2	TGTGCCAGCAGCTCGCAGACTAGCGGGAAGCACGAGCAGTACTTC	CASSSQTSGKHEQYF
TRBJ2-7	many	TRBV28	15	NA	TGTGCCAGCAGTCCACCTTACGGAGGTGGCCCCGTGCAGTACTTC	CASSPPYGGGPVQYF